This T cell receptor (beta chain) was observed in a study of shared clonotypes between healthy human individuals. Study-wide background: The cohort had two women and a few men, ages 18 to 49.

CD8 cells classed as naive were CD45RO-negative and positively selected for CCR7, excluding terminally differentiated effector memory CD45RA+ cells. TCRdb's copy holds only in-frame clones and misses some; the assay was immunoSEQ multiplex PCR. The sample contains around 2,100,000 clones, about 94% of which appear only once. Looked up from germline, CDR1 is MNHNY and CDR2 is SVGAGI (reference sequence). The CDR3 runs 15 residues. Trimming removed 9 bases from V and 2 bases from J; junction bases left unmatched: 11. The TCR sequence derives from a man younger than 35 in good health. The specimen was naive CD8+ T cells sorted from blood. J is TRBJ2-7 and V is TRBV6-6, with 9 positions matching TRBD1. CDR3 nucleotides: TGTGCCAGTAGTCCCGGGACAGGGAGCCCCTACGAGCAGTACTTC. It encodes CASSPGTGSPYEQYF.